One and the same sample provided the 4 T cell receptor beta chains below, sequenced in a study of human T cells and chemical hapten exposure. TCRdb independently ran MiXCR on the RACE reads; one entry per CDR3 protein. The data contain some 42,000 distinct CDR3 sequences, 8.5% to 10% of them singletons. Time point in this sample: patch test 2, 6 weeks after DPC sensitization. Treatment denoted: therapeutic diphenylcyclopropenone sensitization with weekly scalp DPC. Unfractionated whole blood served as the source for total RNA extraction. The sample in question was whole blood, obtained in connection with sensitization to the hapten diphenylcyclopropenone (DPC). These receptors were collected from a woman aged 25 to 45 with alopecia areata. Some clones in this sample may be carry-over from other donors' samples.

The chain carries TRBV7-2 and TRBJ2-3; D remains ambiguous. In germline, CDR1 is SGHTA, CDR2 FQGNSA. V gave up 5 bases and J gave up 4 bases, with 10 bases separating them. The CDR3 has 13 amino acids. The CDR3 DNA sequence: TGTGCCAGCAGCATTATCGGTTCAGATACGCAGTATTTT. It translates to CASSIIGSDTQYF.

The rearrangement uses TRBV9 and TRBJ2-3; 7 bases map to TRBD1. CDR3 length: 16 residues. Germline CDR1 is SGDLS and CDR2 is YYNGEE. The V and J ends lost 0 bases and 0 bases, in that order; junction bases with no gene match: 4. In DNA form, the CDR3 reads TGTGCCAGCAGCGTAGAAGGGGGCCGTAGCACAGATACGCAGTATTTT. Translated, it gives CASSVEGGRSTDTQYF.

The V call is TRBV12-3 or TRBV12-4, the J call TRBJ2-1; 12 positions agree with TRBD2. This CDR3 has 15 residues. V was pared by 4 bases and J by 9 bases, with 7 bases of the junction left unmatched. The CDR3 is CASSSPSGGAGEQFF. In nucleotides, the CDR3 is TGTGCCAGCAGTTCCCCTAGCGGGGGGGCCGGTGAGCAGTTCTTC.

V is TRBV4-2 and J is TRBJ1-2; no firm D call. Looked up from germline, CDR1 is LGHNA and CDR2 is YNFKEQ. The V gene lost 0 bases and the J gene lost 6 bases, with 14 bases spanning the gap. This CDR3 is 15 amino acids long. CDR3 sequence reads: CASSQDVKGSHGYTF. In DNA form, the CDR3 reads TGTGCCAGCAGCCAAGATGTGAAGGGTTCGCATGGCTACACCTTC.